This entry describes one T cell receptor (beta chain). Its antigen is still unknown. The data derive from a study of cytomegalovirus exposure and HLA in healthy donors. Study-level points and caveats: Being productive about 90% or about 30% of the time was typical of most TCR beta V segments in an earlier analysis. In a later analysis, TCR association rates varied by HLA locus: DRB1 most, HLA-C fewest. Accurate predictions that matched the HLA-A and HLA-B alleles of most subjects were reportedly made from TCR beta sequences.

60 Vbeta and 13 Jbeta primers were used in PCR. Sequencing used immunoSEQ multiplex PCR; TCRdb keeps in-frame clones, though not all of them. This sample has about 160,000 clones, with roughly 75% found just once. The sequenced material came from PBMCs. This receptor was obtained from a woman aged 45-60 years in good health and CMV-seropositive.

CDR3 region: CSVKLAGGYNEQFF. The CDR3 region has the DNA TGCAGCGTGAAACTAGCGGGGGGATACAATGAGCAGTTCTTC. The chain employs TRBV29-1 and TRBJ2-1; 12 bases are a match to TRBD2. This CDR3 contains 14 residues. With V trimmed by 6 bases and J by 4 bases, 4 bases remained unmatched. From germline, CDR1 is SQVTM and CDR2 ANQGSEA.